One and the same sample provided the 14 T cell receptor beta chains below, sequenced in a study of control samples from healthy donors and cancer patients. Clones were read by immunoSEQ multiplex PCR, and TCRdb kept only the in-frame ones, dropping some. The repertoire holds roughly 130,000 clones, with about 88% as singletons. The sequencing sample was made of blood. The source of these receptors is a man aged 50-60 years in good health.

The chain carries TRBV7-2 and TRBJ1-5; 7 nucleotides line up with TRBD1. Trimming removed 4 bases from V and 4 bases from J; junction bases left unmatched: 4. The CDR3 consists of 14 residues. CDR1 is SGHTA, CDR2 FQGNSA, per germline. This CDR3 is CASSSHRGNQPQHF. CDR3 nucleotides: TGTGCCAGCAGCTCGCACAGGGGTAATCAGCCCCAGCATTTT.

This clone was recorded a few times. The DNA for the CDR3 is TGTGCCACCAGTGATTCTCTTGGCTACACCTTC. This encodes CATSDSLGYTF. This chain links TRBV24-1 with TRBJ1-2, with no clear D. V lost 2 bases to trimming and J lost 7 bases, with 4 bases between them. Germline V CDR1 and CDR2: KGHDR, SFDVKD. The CDR3 runs 11 residues.

V gene TRBV28 combines with J gene TRBJ2-3; D unclear. Germline loops: CDR1 MDHEN, CDR2 SYDVKM. The CDR3 has 13 amino acids. V shed 5 bases and J shed 3 bases, with 9 bases lying between them. CDR3 sequence (DNA): TGTGCCAGCAGTCGTCCCTCTACAGATACGCAGTATTTT. Translated, it gives CASSRPSTDTQYF.

The chain joins TRBV19 to TRBJ1-5, with TRBD1 as a possible D gene (6 bases). This CDR3 region has 16 residues. Germline V gives CDR1 LNHDA, CDR2 SQIVND (reference sequence). Trimming cost V 6 bases and J 1 base, with 16 bases left between them. CDR3 DNA sequence: TGTGCCAGTAGCACAATGGGGGCAGGAAGCAATCAGCCCCAGCATTTT. It translates to CASSTMGAGSNQPQHF.

The rearrangement joins TRBV28 to TRBJ1-3; no reliable D call. Trimming pared 4 bases from V and 3 bases from J, leaving 13 bases between. This CDR3 comprises 15 residues. CDR1 is MDHEN and CDR2 is SYDVKM in the germline V gene. The CDR3: CASSSPLHLGNTIYF. CDR3 bases: TGTGCCAGCAGTTCTCCCCTACACCTTGGAAACACCATATATTTT.

The chain joins TRBV12-3 or TRBV12-4 to TRBJ2-7; D ambiguous. This CDR3 spans 13 amino acids. The V end was cut by 2 bases, the J end by 3 bases, with 8 bases between. CDR3 coding DNA: TGTGCCAGCAGTTTAAACCAGAACTACGAGCAGTACTTC. Protein: CASSLNQNYEQYF.

The rearrangement links TRBV2 to TRBJ2-4; TRBD2 agrees at 8 bases. The CDR3 runs to 16 residues. Germline assignment: CDR1 SNHLY and CDR2 FYNNEI. Trimming removed 2 bases from V and 4 bases from J; junction bases left unmatched: 7. The CDR3 region is CASSETRGGRKNIQYF. In DNA form, the CDR3 reads TGTGCCAGCAGTGAAACCCGGGGGGGCCGTAAAAACATTCAGTACTTC.

This clone was detected a few times. The sample contains more than one DNA sequence encoding this CDR3. The chain combines TRBV4-2 with TRBJ2-4; 7 positions match TRBD2. Trimming at V came to 4 bases and at J to 0 bases, leaving 9 bases not matched to a gene. CDR1 and CDR2 (germline): LGHNA, YNFKEQ. There are 17 residues in the CDR3. The CDR3: CASSPRAGGGAKNIQYF. The CDR3 bases are TGTGCCAGCAGCCCTCGGGCGGGCGGGGGAGCCAAAAACATTCAGTACTTC.

The CDR3 coding sequence is TGCGCCAGCAGCTTGGACGGTGGGGGGGCTCCTGATACGCAGTATTTT. This gives the protein CASSLDGGGAPDTQYF. The chain uses TRBV5-1 and TRBJ2-3, with D perhaps TRBD2 (7 bases). The CDR3 length is 16 residues. Trimming cost V 0 bases and J 6 bases, with 17 bases left between them. Per the germline V gene, CDR1 is SGHRS and CDR2 is YFSETQ.

J is TRBJ1-1 and V is TRBV5-1; 8 bases agree with TRBD1. V was pared by 1 base and J by 5 bases, with 13 bases of the junction left unmatched. The CDR3 runs to 17 residues. Germline-derived CDR1 and CDR2 are SGHRS and YFSETQ. The CDR3 is CASSLYEQGAGRTEAFF. CDR3 DNA: TGCGCCAGCAGCTTGTACGAGCAGGGGGCAGGTAGGACTGAAGCTTTCTTT.

The J gene is TRBJ1-3, the V gene TRBV11-2, with D unclear. The CDR3 is 15 residues long. V was pared by 5 bases and J by 0 bases, with 11 bases between. The germline CDR1 and CDR2 sequences are SGHAT and FQNNGV. The CDR3 here is CASSPPGPSGNTIYF. CDR3 coding DNA: TGTGCCAGCAGCCCGCCAGGCCCCTCTGGAAACACCATATATTTT.

J is TRBJ1-1 and V is TRBV5-1; perhaps TRBD1 as D (5 bases). The CDR3 length is 14 residues. Trimming shortened V by 3 bases and J by 1 base, and 10 bases separated the two germline ends. Germline V gives CDR1 SGHRS, CDR2 YFSETQ. In DNA, the CDR3 is TGCGCCAGCAGCTCTTCTGGGGGGAACACTGAAGCTTTCTTT. The encoded protein is CASSSSGGNTEAFF. The variable domain in full, completed from reference TRBV5-1 and TRBJ1-1, reads KAGVTQTPRYLIKTRGQQVTLSCSPISGHRSVSWYQQTPGQGLQFLFEYFSETQRNKGNFPGRFSGRQFSNSRSEMNVSTLELGDSALYLCASSSSGGNTEAFFGQGTRLTVV.

The V and J genes are TRBV7-8 and TRBJ1-1; 7 nucleotides match TRBD1. Trimming removed 5 bases from V and 8 bases from J; junction bases left unmatched: 11. Germline lookup yields CDR1 SGHVS and CDR2 FQNEAQ. The CDR3 is made up of 14 amino acids. This chain's CDR3 is CASSPLTGNAEAFF. The DNA of the CDR3 is TGTGCCAGCAGCCCACTGACAGGGAACGCGGAAGCTTTCTTT.

This chain uses TRBV3-1 (or the pseudogene TRBV3-2) with TRBJ1-6; perhaps TRBD1 as D (5 bases). The V and J ends lost 0 bases and 10 bases respectively, with 7 bases between them. Germline assignment: CDR1 LGHDT and CDR2 YNNKEL (reference sequence). The CDR3 consists of 13 residues. The CDR3 coding sequence is TGTGCCAGCAGCCAAGAGGGGGGATCACCCCTCCACTTT. This sequence encodes CASSQEGGSPLHF.